The 30 T cell receptor beta chains below were found in one sample sequenced in a study of T cells in women clearing cervical HPV infection. Clones were sequenced by immunoSEQ multiplex PCR, and TCRdb holds only the in-frame ones, with some missing. Recorded for this sample: some 30,000 clones. Sequenced material: blood buffy coat. Receptors originate from a woman aged 18 to 75 with a cervical HPV16 infection that either progressed to CIN3+ or cleared (not recorded which).

In regard to this clone: The sequenced fragment ends 3 residues before the CDR3 boundary, so the rest is inferred from the germline J gene. J is TRBJ1-1 and V is TRBV19, with D possibly being TRBD1 (6 bases). The V end was cut by 1 base, the J end by 5 bases, with 14 bases between. Germline CDR1 reads LNHDA; CDR2 reads SQIVND (reference sequence). The CDR3 is made up of 15 amino acids. The CDR3 sequence is CASSIVLTGITEAFF. The covered CDR3 bases are TGTGCCAGTAGTATAGTCCTTACAGGGATTACTGAA.

Worth noting for this clone: The read ends 3 residues before the CDR3 terminus; that terminus is restored from the germline J gene. The chain is built from TRBV7-2 and TRBJ1-5; tentative D call: TRBD1 (5 bases). This CDR3 has 15 residues. With 6 bases removed from V and 3 bases from J, the gap between germline ends came to 15 bases. CDR1 and CDR2 from the germline V gene are SGHTA and FQGNSA. CDR3 sequence reads: CASSSATGFNQPQHF. The covered CDR3 bases are TGTGCCAGCAGTTCCGCCACAGGATTCAATCAGCCC.

With regard to this clone: The read ends 3 residues early relative to the CDR3; the germline J gene fills the gap. The genes are TRBV19 and TRBJ2-2; D not certain. This CDR3 spans 16 amino acids. The V gene's germline CDR1 is LNHDA and CDR2 SQIVND (reference sequence). The part of the CDR3 DNA that was read is TGTGCCAGTAGTTCCCTAGGTGGTGGAAATAATTCACCG. Encoded protein: CASSSLGGGNNSP. The whole CDR3 protein reads CASSSLGGGNNSPLFF.

Of note for this clone: Read sequence stops 3 residues before the CDR3 end, and the germline J gene provides the missing end. V usage is TRBV19 and J usage is TRBJ1-2, with D unresolved. CDR3 length: 16 amino acids. CDR1 and CDR2 from the germline V gene are LNHDA and SQIVND (reference sequence). CDR3 sequence: CASSTRTSGYTDTYTF. The covered CDR3 bases are TGTGCCAGTAGTACAAGGACTAGCGGCTACACAGATACC.

About this clone itself: Sequencing ends 3 residues short of the CDR3 end; the germline J gene provides the rest. This chain links TRBV7-6 with TRBJ1-4; tentatively, D is TRBD1 (5 bases). Germline CDR1 is SGHVS and CDR2 is FNYEAQ. V dropped 5 bases and J dropped 4 bases, with 11 bases sitting between them. The CDR3 has 14 residues. Incomplete CDR3 DNA: TGTGCCAGCAGCGGCGCGGGACTTAATGAAAAA. It is translated as CASSGAGLNEK. The entire CDR3 sequence reads CASSGAGLNEKLFF.

Notes on this clone: The read ends 3 residues early relative to the CDR3; the germline J gene fills the gap. The V and J genes are TRBV13 and TRBJ2-1; D remains unclear. V was trimmed by 5 bases and J by 7 bases, leaving 12 bases between them. The CDR3 sequence is 13 residues long. CDR1 and CDR2 (germline): PRHDT, FYEKMQ (reference sequence). CDR3 sequence: CASSTRVTNEQFF. CDR3 bases read: TGTGCCAGCAGCACCCGGGTCACTAATGAG.

A remark on this clone: The CDR3 is cut off 3 residues early in the read; its end comes from the germline J gene. The J gene is TRBJ2-3, the V gene TRBV2, with D maybe TRBD2 (5 bases). The CDR3 consists of 15 residues. The germline gives CDR1 SNHLY, CDR2 FYNNEI. The covered CDR3 bases are TGTGCCAGTAGTCCGGACCTAACTCGGGGAGAGACG. This gives the protein CASSPDLTRGET. The whole CDR3 sequence is CASSPDLTRGETQYF.

Regarding this clone: The read stops 3 residues short of the end of the CDR3; the missing end is completed from the germline J gene. The chain couples TRBV5-1 to TRBJ2-5, with a tentative D call TRBD1 (6 bases). Germline lookup yields CDR1 SGHRS and CDR2 YFSETQ. The CDR3 has 14 residues. CDR3 sequence: CASSSGQNTDTQYF. The CDR3 bases that were read are TGCGCCAGCAGCTCAGGACAGAACACAGATACC.

Comments on this clone: The read stops 3 residues short of the end of the CDR3; the missing end is completed from the germline J gene. The V call is TRBV20-1, the J call TRBJ1-4; D remains ambiguous. The V and J ends lost 3 bases and 8 bases respectively, with 16 bases between them. CDR1 and CDR2 (germline): DFQATT, SNEGSKA (reference sequence). The CDR3 spans 14 residues. CDR3 DNA, as far as it was read: TGCAGTGCTAGCAGCGGGGATGGATTGGAAAAA. It is translated as CSASSGDGLEK. From start to end, the CDR3 is CSASSGDGLEKLFF.

In regard to this clone: The read terminates 3 residues before the CDR3 end, so the remaining end is supplied by the germline J gene. This chain links TRBV28 with TRBJ2-5; TRBD1 is a possible D gene (6 bases). The CDR3 totals 13 residues. Trimming stripped 3 bases from V and 5 bases from J, with 10 bases between. Germline lookup yields CDR1 MDHEN and CDR2 SYDVKM. CDR3 residues: CASSFTRGETQYF. CDR3 bases read: TGTGCCAGCAGTTTCACTAGGGGGGAGACC.

Turning to this clone: Sequencing ends 3 residues short of the CDR3 end; the germline J gene provides the rest. The chain couples TRBV20-1 to TRBJ2-4, with D perhaps TRBD2 (5 bases). Trimming cost V 6 bases and J 2 bases, with 17 bases left between them. This CDR3 region has 15 residues. Germline V CDR1 and CDR2: DFQATT, SNEGSKA (reference sequence). The covered CDR3 bases are TGCAGTGCCGGGGTTCCAGATAATCCCAAAAACATT. It is translated as CSAGVPDNPKNI. The full CDR3 protein is CSAGVPDNPKNIQYF.

Concerning this clone itself: The CDR3 goes on 3 residues after the read ends, and that part is filled in from the germline J gene. The chain is built from TRBV10-1 and TRBJ2-1, with D perhaps TRBD1 (6 bases). This CDR3 region has 13 residues. Germline V gene lookup returns CDR1 WNHNN and CDR2 SYGVQD (reference sequence). V was cut by 0 bases and J by 6 bases, with 6 bases left in between. The CDR3 is CASSESGGNEQFF. The CDR3 DNA, read in part, is TGCGCCAGCAGTGAGTCAGGGGGCAATGAG.

On this clone: The CDR3 is cut off 3 residues early in the read; its end comes from the germline J gene. The chain carries TRBV19 and TRBJ1-5, with D possibly matching TRBD1 (6 bases). The V and J ends lost 6 bases and 2 bases respectively, with 14 bases between them. This CDR3 region has 15 residues. Germline-derived CDR1 and CDR2 are LNHDA and SQIVND (reference sequence). The covered CDR3 bases are TGTGCCAGTAGACCGACAGGAGGAGGCAATCAGCCC. Its protein product is CASRPTGGGNQP. The CDR3 as a whole reads CASRPTGGGNQPQHF.

For this clone: The CDR3 extends 3 residues past the end of the read, so its final part is completed from the germline J gene. The V call is TRBV11-2, the J call TRBJ2-7; D not certain. The CDR3 is made up of 14 amino acids. Trimming took 4 bases from V and 6 from J, leaving 16 bases between them. The germline V gene has CDR1 SGHAT and CDR2 FQNNGV. The CDR3 loop reads CASSSSDGGSEQYF. CDR3 DNA (partial): TGTGCCAGCAGCTCTAGTGATGGCGGCAGCGAG.

Concerning this clone: The read terminates 3 residues ahead of where the CDR3 ends, so the germline J gene completes it. This rearrangement joins TRBV29-1 to TRBJ2-3; 8 bases map to TRBD2. The CDR3 length is 13 residues. Looked up from germline, CDR1 is SQVTM and CDR2 is ANQGSEA. The V and J ends lost 6 bases and 5 bases, in that order; junction bases with no gene match: 7. The covered CDR3 bases are TGCAGCGTCAGGCGGGAGGAGGTAGATACG. Amino acid sequence: CSVRREEVDT. Given in full, the CDR3 is CSVRREEVDTQYF.

Concerning this clone itself: The read gets to within 3 residues of the CDR3 end, and the germline J gene fills in the rest. The J gene is TRBJ2-1, the V gene TRBV5-1, with TRBD2 matching 14 bases. CDR3 length: 16 amino acids. Germline V CDR1 and CDR2: SGHRS, YFSETQ. Germline trimming cut 5 bases from V and 9 bases from J; bases unmatched to any gene: 10. CDR3 DNA (partial): TGCGCCAGCAGAAACTCGGGACTAGCGGGGGCGGGTGAG. It yields the protein CASRNSGLAGAGE. The whole CDR3 is CASRNSGLAGAGEQFF.

Concerning this clone itself: The read falls 3 residues short of the CDR3 end, and the missing part is taken from the germline J gene. The chain links TRBV12-3 or TRBV12-4 to TRBJ2-7, with TRBD1 matching 11 bases. Trimming removed 4 bases from V and 6 bases from J; junction bases left unmatched: 8. The CDR3 has 15 amino acids. The CDR3 DNA, read in part, is TGTGCCAGCAGTTCACCGGGACAGGGGGTCGGCGAG. Its translation is CASSSPGQGVGE. The entire CDR3 is CASSSPGQGVGEQYF.

Remarks on this clone: Read coverage stops 3 residues before the CDR3 terminus; the germline J gene supplies the remainder. The chain uses TRBV6-1 and TRBJ2-1; tentative D call: TRBD2 (5 bases). Trimming removed 3 bases at V and 6 bases at J, with 12 bases between. Germline-derived CDR1 and CDR2 are MNHNS and SASEGT. This CDR3 contains 14 residues. The sequenced part of the CDR3 DNA is TGTGCCAGCAGTGAGGTGCTAGCCAGCAATGAG. Amino acid sequence: CASSEVLASNE. The whole CDR3 sequence is CASSEVLASNEQFF.

In the case of this clone: The DNA ends 3 residues before the CDR3 does, and the rest of the CDR3 is filled in from the germline J gene. The gene calls are TRBV7-3 and TRBJ2-1; 8 bases fit TRBD1. V lost 4 bases, J lost 9 bases, and 5 bases stayed unmatched. There are 13 residues in the CDR3. Germline-derived CDR1 and CDR2 are SGHTA and FQGTGA. Partial CDR3 DNA: TGTGCCAGCAGCTCCGACAGGGGCGGTGAG. As protein: CASSSDRGGE. The whole CDR3 region reads CASSSDRGGEQFF.

A word on this clone: The sequence runs out 3 residues before the end of the CDR3; the remainder is reconstructed from the germline J gene. This rearrangement joins TRBV10-3 to TRBJ2-3; D perhaps matches TRBD2 (6 bases). The CDR3 contains 14 residues. V lost 10 bases and J 2 bases, leaving 16 bases between the germline ends. Germline values: CDR1 ENHRY, CDR2 SYGVKD. The chain's CDR3 is CATRGTSHTDTQYF. CDR3 DNA (partial): TGTGCCACCCGGGGGACTTCCCACACAGATACG.

Concerning this clone: The sequenced fragment ends 3 residues before the CDR3 boundary, so the rest is inferred from the germline J gene. J is TRBJ1-4 and V is TRBV7-3; TRBD1 aligns across 9 bases. The CDR3 loop spans 15 amino acids. From germline, CDR1 is SGHTA and CDR2 FQGTGA. Partial CDR3 DNA: TGTGCCAGCAGCCTCGCGGGACAGGGAAATTCACCA. This sequence encodes CASSLAGQGNSP. In full, the CDR3 is CASSLAGQGNSPLFF.

Worth noting for this clone: The read falls 3 residues short of the CDR3 end, and the missing part is taken from the germline J gene. This sequence joins TRBV6-2 or TRBV6-3 and TRBJ1-2, with D perhaps TRBD1 (5 bases). Trimming left V 2 bases short and J 6 bases short, with 16 bases between. The CDR3 spans 15 residues. Looked up from germline, CDR1 is MNHEY and CDR2 is SVGEGT. CDR3 DNA, as far as it was read: TGTGCCAGCAGTTACATGGGGAGGGGCTCCGATGGC. It yields the protein CASSYMGRGSDG. Given in full, the CDR3 is CASSYMGRGSDGYTF.

Details on this clone: The CDR3 end falls 3 residues outside the read, so it is completed with the germline J gene. The chain carries TRBV19 and TRBJ2-7; weak D call: TRBD2 (6 bases). CDR3 length: 14 residues. V was shortened by 1 base and J by 3 bases, with 10 bases between the two germline ends. CDR1 and CDR2 from the germline V gene are LNHDA and SQIVND (reference sequence). The part of the CDR3 DNA that was read is TGTGCCAGTAGTATAGGTGGAGCGGGCTACGAG. This translates into CASSIGGAGYE. The whole CDR3 region reads CASSIGGAGYEQYF. Together with reference TRBV19 and TRBJ2-7, the CDR3 gives the full variable domain: DGGITQSPKYLFRKEGQNVTLSCEQNLNHDAMYWYRQDPGQGLRLIYYSQIVNDFQKGDIAEGYSVSREKKESFPLTVTSAQKNPTAFYLCASSIGGAGYEQYFGPGTRLTVT.

The CDR3 spells CSVEDTGENTGELFF. CDR3 bases read: TGCAGCGTTGAAGATACAGGGGAGAACACCGGGGAG. The V and J genes are TRBV29-1 and TRBJ2-2; 7 bases fit TRBD1. The read comes to an end 3 residues before the CDR3 does, leaving the germline J gene to fill in the end. J gave up 1 base and V 0 bases, and 2 bases lay outside the gene matches. The CDR3 runs 15 residues. Germline assignment: CDR1 SQVTM and CDR2 ANQGSEA.

Worth noting for this clone: The junction departs from germline at one end; a sequencing error may be responsible. The read stops 3 residues short of the end of the CDR3; the missing end is completed from the germline J gene. The sample has other DNA sequences that encode this CDR3 too. This sequence joins TRBV2 and TRBJ1-3; weak D call: TRBD1 (5 bases). CDR1 is SNHLY and CDR2 is FYNNEI in the germline V gene. CDR3 size: 14 residues. CDR3 bases read: TGTGCCAGCAGTGAATTTCGTCAGGGAAACACA. It is translated as CASSEFRQGNT. The full CDR3 sequence reads CASSEFRQGNTIYF.

About this clone: The read finishes 3 residues shy of the CDR3 end, and the germline J gene is used to complete it. The V and J genes are TRBV20-1 and TRBJ2-2; D ambiguous. Trimming stripped 6 bases from V and 6 bases from J, with 11 bases between. This CDR3 contains 12 residues. CDR1 DFQATT and CDR2 SNEGSKA come from the germline V gene (reference sequence). This CDR3 reads CSAARVAGELFF. CDR3 DNA, as far as it was read: TGCAGTGCCGCCCGGGTTGCCGGGGAG.

CDR3 bases read: TGTGCCAGTAGTATTACGACAGGGGGCTCAGACACTGAA. Translation: CASSITTGGSDTE. The CDR3 in its entirety is CASSITTGGSDTEAFF. The chain couples TRBV19 to TRBJ1-1, with 10 nucleotides matching TRBD1. The read gets to within 3 residues of the CDR3 end, and the germline J gene fills in the rest. CDR3 length equals 16 residues. CDR1 and CDR2 from the germline V gene are LNHDA and SQIVND (reference sequence). Germline trimming cut 3 bases from V and 3 bases from J; bases unmatched to any gene: 7.

In regard to this clone: From the germline J gene comes the end of the CDR3, since the read stops 3 residues before it. This rearrangement joins TRBV2 to TRBJ2-2; D remains unclear. Germline values: CDR1 SNHLY, CDR2 FYNNEI. V lost 6 bases and J 0 bases, leaving 8 bases between the germline ends. The CDR3 has 14 amino acids. The CDR3 DNA, read in part, is TGTGCCAGCAGAGCACAGACGAACACCGGGGAG. Protein sequence: CASRAQTNTGE. The whole CDR3 sequence reads CASRAQTNTGELFF.

Remarks on this clone: Read sequence stops 3 residues before the CDR3 end, and the germline J gene provides the missing end. The chain carries TRBV4-2 and TRBJ2-2; 10 bases match TRBD1. With 3 bases clipped from V and 6 bases from J, the junction kept 4 bases outside the gene matches. Germline-derived CDR1 and CDR2 are LGHNA and YNFKEQ. The CDR3 runs 15 residues. CDR3 amino acids: CASSHPGTGAGELFF. Incomplete CDR3 DNA: TGTGCCAGCAGCCATCCCGGGACAGGGGCCGGGGAG.

Turning to this clone: The CDR3 end falls 3 residues outside the read, so it is completed with the germline J gene. Other DNA variants within this sample encode the same CDR3. This chain connects TRBV18 to TRBJ2-5; TRBD1 agrees at 9 bases. V lost 3 bases, J lost 1 base, and 3 bases stayed unmatched. The CDR3 is 15 amino acids. From germline, CDR1 is KGHSH and CDR2 LQKENI. The CDR3 loop is CASSPRQGVQETQYF. Incomplete CDR3 DNA: TGTGCCAGCTCACCCCGACAGGGGGTCCAAGAGACC.